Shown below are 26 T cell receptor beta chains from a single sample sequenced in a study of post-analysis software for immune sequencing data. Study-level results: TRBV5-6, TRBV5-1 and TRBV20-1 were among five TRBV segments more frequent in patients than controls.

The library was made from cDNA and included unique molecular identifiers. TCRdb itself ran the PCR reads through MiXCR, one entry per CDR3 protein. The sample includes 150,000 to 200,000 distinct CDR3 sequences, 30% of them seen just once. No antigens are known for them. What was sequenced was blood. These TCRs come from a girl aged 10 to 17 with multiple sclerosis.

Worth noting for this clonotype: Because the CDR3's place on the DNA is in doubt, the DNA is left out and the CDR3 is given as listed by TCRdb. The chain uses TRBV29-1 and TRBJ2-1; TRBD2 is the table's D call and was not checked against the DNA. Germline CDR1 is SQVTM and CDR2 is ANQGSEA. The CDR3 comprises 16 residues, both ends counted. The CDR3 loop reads CSVGPGTSGSQNEQCF.

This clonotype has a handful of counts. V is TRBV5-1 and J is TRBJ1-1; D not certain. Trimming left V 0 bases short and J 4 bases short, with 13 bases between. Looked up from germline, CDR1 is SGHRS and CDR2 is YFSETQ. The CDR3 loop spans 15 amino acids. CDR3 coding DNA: TGCGCCAGCAGCTTGGTCAACCGGGCTCGCACTGAAGCTTTCTTT. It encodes CASSLVNRARTEAFF.

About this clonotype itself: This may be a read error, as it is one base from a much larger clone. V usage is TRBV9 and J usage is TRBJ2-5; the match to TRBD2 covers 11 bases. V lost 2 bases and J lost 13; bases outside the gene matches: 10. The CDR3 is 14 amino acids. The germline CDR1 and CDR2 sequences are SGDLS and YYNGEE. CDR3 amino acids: CASSVDLAGGPPYF. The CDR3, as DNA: TGTGCCAGCAGCGTCGATTTAGCGGGAGGGCCTCCGTACTTC.

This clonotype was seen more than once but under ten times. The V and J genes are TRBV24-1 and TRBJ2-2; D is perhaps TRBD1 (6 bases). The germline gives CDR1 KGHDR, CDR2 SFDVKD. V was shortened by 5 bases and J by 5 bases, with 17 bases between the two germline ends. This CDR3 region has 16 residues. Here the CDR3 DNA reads TGTGCCACCAGTGGGCCCGGTCAGGGGATGACCGGGGAGCTGTTTTTT. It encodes CATSGPGQGMTGELFF.

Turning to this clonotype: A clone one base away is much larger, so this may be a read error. CDR3 protein: CSARGIAGEGDEQFF. As DNA, the CDR3 is TGCAGTGCTAGAGGTATAGCGGGAGAAGGTGATGAGCAGTTCTTC. The chain uses TRBV20-1 and TRBJ2-1, with 9 bases that match TRBD2. The germline CDR1 and CDR2 sequences are DFQATT and SNEGSKA (reference sequence). CDR3 length: 15 residues. Unmatched junction bases numbered 9, after V lost 1 base and J lost 8 bases.

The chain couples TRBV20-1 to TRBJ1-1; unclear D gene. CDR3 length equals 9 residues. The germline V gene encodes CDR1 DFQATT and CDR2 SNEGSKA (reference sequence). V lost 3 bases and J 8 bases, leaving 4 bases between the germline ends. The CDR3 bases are TGCAGTGCTAGGGAGGAAGCTTTCTTT. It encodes CSAREEAFF.

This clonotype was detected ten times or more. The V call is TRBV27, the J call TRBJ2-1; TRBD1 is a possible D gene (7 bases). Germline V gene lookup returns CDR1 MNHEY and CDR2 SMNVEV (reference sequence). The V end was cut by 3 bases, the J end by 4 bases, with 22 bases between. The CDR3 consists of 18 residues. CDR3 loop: CASSLSQGGKGDYNEQFF. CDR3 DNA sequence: TGTGCCAGCAGTTTGTCGCAGGGGGGAAAAGGGGATTACAATGAGCAGTTCTTC.

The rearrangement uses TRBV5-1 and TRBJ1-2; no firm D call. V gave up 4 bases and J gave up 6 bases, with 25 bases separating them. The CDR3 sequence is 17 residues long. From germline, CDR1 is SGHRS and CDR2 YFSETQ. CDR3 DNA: TGCGCCAGCAGCCCGGATTCCCGCAGAGGCGTGCTGGATGGCTACACCTTC. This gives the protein CASSPDSRRGVLDGYTF.

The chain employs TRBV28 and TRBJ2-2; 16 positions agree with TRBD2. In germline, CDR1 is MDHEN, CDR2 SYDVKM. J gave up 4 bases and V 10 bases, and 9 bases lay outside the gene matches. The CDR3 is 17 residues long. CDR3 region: CATSGTSGRAITGELFF. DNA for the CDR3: TGTGCCACCTCCGGGACTAGCGGGAGGGCCATCACCGGGGAGCTGTTTTTT.

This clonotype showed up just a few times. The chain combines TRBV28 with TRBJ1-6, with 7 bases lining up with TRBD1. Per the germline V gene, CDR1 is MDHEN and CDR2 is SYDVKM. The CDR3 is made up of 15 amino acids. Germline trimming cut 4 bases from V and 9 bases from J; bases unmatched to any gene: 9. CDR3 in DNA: TGTGCCAGCAGTTACGACGACAGGGAGGGTTCACCCCTCCACTTT. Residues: CASSYDDREGSPLHF. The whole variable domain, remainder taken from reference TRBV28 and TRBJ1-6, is DVKVTQSSRYLVKRTGEKVFLECVQDMDHENMFWYRQDPGLGLRLIYFSYDVKMKEKGDIPEGYSVSREKKERFSLILESASTNQTSMYLCASSYDDREGSPLHFGNGTRLTVT.

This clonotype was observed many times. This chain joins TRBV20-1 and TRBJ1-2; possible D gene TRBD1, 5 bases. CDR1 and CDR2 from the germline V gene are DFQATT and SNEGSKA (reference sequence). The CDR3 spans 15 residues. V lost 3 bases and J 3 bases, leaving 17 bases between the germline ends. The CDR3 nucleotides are TGCAGTGCTAGCCCGACAGTGACTGGGGACTATGGCTACACCTTC. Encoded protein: CSASPTVTGDYGYTF.

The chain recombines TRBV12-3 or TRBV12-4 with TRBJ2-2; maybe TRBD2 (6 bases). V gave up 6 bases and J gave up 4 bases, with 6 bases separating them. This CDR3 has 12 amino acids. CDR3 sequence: CASRGGTGELFF. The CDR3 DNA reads TGTGCCAGCAGGGGGGGCACCGGGGAGCTGTTTTTT.

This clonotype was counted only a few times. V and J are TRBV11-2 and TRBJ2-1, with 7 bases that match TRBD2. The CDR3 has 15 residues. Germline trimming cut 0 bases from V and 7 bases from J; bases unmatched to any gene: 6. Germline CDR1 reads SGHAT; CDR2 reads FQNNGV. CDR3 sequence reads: CASSLDVRLANEQFF. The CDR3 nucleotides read TGTGCCAGCAGCTTAGATGTCAGACTAGCTAATGAGCAGTTCTTC.

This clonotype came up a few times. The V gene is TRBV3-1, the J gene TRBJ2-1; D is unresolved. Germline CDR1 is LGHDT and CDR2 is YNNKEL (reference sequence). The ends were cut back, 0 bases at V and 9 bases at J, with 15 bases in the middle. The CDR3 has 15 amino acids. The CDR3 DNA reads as TGTGCCAGCAGCCAAGATCGGAGTTTCCCGCGTGAGCAGTTCTTC. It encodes CASSQDRSFPREQFF.

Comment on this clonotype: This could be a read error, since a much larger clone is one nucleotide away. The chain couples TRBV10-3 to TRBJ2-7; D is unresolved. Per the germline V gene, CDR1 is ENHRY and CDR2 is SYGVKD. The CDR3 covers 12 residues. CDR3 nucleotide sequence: TGTACCATCAGTGAGACCTCCTACGAGCAGTACTTC. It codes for CTISETSYEQYF.

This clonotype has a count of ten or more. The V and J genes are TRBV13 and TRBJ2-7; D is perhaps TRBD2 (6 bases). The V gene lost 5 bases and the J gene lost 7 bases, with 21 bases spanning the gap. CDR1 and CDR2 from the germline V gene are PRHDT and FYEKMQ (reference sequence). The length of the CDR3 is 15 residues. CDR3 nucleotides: TGTGCCAGCAGCGGCCCTAGCGCCCCGGGGAGAGAGCAGTACTTC. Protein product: CASSGPSAPGREQYF.

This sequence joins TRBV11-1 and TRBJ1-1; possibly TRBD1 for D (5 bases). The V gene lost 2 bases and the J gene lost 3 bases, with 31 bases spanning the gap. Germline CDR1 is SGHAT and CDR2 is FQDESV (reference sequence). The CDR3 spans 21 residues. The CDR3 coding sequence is TGTGCCAGCAGCTTAAACAGGATAGGTGGAACAGGTCTGGCAAAGGACACTGAAGCTTTCTTT. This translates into CASSLNRIGGTGLAKDTEAFF.

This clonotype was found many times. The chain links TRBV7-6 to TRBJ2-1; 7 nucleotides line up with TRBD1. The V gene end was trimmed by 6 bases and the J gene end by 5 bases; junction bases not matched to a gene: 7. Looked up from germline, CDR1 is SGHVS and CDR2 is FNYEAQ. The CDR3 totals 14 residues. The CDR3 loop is CASREGTVNNEQFF. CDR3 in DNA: TGTGCCAGCAGAGAAGGGACAGTCAACAATGAGCAGTTCTTC.

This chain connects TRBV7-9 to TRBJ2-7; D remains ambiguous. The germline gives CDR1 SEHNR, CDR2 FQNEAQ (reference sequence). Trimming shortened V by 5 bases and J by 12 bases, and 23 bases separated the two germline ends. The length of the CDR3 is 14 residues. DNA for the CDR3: TGTGCCAGCAGCCCCACGGTGCAGCGAGAGACCCGGTACTTC. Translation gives CASSPTVQRETRYF.

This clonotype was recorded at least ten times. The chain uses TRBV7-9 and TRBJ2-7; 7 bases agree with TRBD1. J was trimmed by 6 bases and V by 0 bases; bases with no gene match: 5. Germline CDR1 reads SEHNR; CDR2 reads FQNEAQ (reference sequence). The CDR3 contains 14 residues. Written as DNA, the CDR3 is TGTGCCAGCAGCTTAGCGAGACAGGGCTCCGAGCAGTACTTC. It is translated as CASSLARQGSEQYF.

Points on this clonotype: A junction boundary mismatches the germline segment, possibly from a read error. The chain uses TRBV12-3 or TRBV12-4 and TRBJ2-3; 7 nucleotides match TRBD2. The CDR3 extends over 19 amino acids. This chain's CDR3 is CAGSLVVSWVGRTPDTEYF. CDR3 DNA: TGTGCCGGCAGTTTAGTAGTGTCGTGGGTCGGGAGGACCCCGGATACGGAGTATTTT.

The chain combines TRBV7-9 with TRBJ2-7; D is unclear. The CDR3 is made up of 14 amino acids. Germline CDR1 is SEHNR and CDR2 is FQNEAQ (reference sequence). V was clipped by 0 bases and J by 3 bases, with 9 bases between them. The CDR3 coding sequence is TGTGCCAGCAGCTTAGCTGGCAGCGACTACGAGCAGTACTTC. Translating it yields CASSLAGSDYEQYF.

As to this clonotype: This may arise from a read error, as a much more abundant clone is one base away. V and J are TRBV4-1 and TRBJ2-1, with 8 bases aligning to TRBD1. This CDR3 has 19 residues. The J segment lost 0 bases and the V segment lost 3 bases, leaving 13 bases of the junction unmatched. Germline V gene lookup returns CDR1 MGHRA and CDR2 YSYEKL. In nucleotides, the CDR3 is TGCGCCAGCAGCCACCTCACAGGGGGGACTTCCGGCTCCTACAATGAGCAGTTCTTC. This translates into CASSHLTGGTSGSYNEQFF.

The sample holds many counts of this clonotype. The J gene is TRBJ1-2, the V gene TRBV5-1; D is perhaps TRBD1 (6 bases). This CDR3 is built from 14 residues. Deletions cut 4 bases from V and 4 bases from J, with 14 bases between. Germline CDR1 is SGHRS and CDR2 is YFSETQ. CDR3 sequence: CASSGGQRPYGYTF. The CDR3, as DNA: TGCGCCAGCAGCGGGGGGCAGAGACCCTATGGCTACACCTTC.

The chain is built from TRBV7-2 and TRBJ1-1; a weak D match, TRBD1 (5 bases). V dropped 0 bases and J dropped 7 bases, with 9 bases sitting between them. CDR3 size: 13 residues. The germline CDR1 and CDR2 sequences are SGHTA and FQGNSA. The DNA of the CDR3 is TGTGCCAGCAGCTTAGCGGCGAGGGGTGAAGCTTTCTTT. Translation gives CASSLAARGEAFF.

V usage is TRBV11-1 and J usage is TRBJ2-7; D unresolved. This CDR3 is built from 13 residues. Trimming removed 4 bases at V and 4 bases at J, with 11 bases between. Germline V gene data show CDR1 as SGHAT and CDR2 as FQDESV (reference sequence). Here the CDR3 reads CASSSSGYYEQYF. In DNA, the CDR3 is TGTGCCAGCAGCTCGTCTGGATATTACGAGCAGTACTTC.